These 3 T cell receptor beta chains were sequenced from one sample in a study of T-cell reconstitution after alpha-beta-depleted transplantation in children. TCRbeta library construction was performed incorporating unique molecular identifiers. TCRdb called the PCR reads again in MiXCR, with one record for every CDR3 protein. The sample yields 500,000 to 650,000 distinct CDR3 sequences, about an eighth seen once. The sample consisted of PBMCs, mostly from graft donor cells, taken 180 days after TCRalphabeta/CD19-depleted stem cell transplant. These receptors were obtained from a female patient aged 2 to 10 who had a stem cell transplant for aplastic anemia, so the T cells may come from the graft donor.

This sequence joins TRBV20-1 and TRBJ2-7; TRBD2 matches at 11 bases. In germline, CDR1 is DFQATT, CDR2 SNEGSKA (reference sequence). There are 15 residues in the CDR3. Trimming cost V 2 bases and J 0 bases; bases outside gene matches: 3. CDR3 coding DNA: TGCAGTGCTAGACTAGCGGGAGGCGGCTCCTACGAGCAGTACTTC. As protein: CSARLAGGGSYEQYF.

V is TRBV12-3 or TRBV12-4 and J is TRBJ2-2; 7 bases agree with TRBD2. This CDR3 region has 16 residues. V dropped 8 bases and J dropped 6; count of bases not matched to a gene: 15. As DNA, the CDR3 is TGTGCCAGCTACCCCCAGACTAGCTTCTCACCCGGGGAGCTGTTTTTT. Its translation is CASYPQTSFSPGELFF.

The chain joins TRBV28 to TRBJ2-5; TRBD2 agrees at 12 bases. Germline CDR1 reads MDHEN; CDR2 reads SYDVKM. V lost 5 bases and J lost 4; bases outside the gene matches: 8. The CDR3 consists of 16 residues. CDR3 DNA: TGTGCCAGCAGTCCCCGACTAGCGGGAGTATCAGAGACCCAGTACTTC. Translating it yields CASSPRLAGVSETQYF.